A selection of T cell receptor beta chains follows, all from one sample in a study of blood T cell repertoires in COVID-19. The assay was immunoSEQ multiplex PCR, and TCRdb's table has in-frame clones only and misses some. The table shows about 55,000 clones, with roughly 80% occurring only once. The sequencing input was peripheral blood. These receptors came from a human donor in a cohort sampled during active or convalescent COVID-19. Both conserved end residues are part of each CDR3. D genes are given only for firm matches. Clone sizes are given selectively: once, few, many, or a class where the clone is expanded.

size	V	J	D	CDR3	DNA
.	TRBV9	TRBJ2-2	.	CASSVGGSSTGELFF	TGTGCCAGCAGCGTAGGAGGCAGCAGCACCGGGGAGCTGTTTTTT
.	TRBV6-1	TRBJ1-2	.	CASSEVPGGYGYTF	TGTGCCAGCAGTGAAGTTCCGGGAGGCTATGGCTACACCTTC
.	TRBV7-9	TRBJ2-7	TRBD1	CASSRARDSLYEQYF	TGTGCCAGCAGCCGCGCCCGGGACAGCCTCTACGAGCAGTACTTC
.	TRBV27	TRBJ1-3	TRBD1	CASSRDRGGGNTIYF	TGTGCCAGCAGCCGGGACAGGGGCGGCGGAAACACCATATATTTT
.	TRBV30	TRBJ1-2	TRBD1	CAWSVLGGSGYTF	TGTGCCTGGAGTGTTTTAGGGGGCTCTGGCTACACCTTC
.	TRBV14	TRBJ1-2	TRBD1	CASSQGTGGKGGYTF	TGTGCCAGCAGCCAAGGGACAGGGGGAAAGGGTGGCTACACCTTC
.	TRBV13	TRBJ1-3	.	CASSRRAGARNTIYF	TGTGCCAGCAGCAGGCGGGCAGGGGCAAGAAACACCATATATTTT
.	TRBV6-5	TRBJ2-5	.	CASSYSVARGQETQYF	TGTGCCAGCAGTTACAGCGTAGCTCGGGGGCAAGAGACCCAGTACTTC
.	TRBV9	TRBJ2-2	.	CASSPKGGPNTGELFF	TGTGCCAGCAGCCCAAAAGGAGGGCCGAACACCGGGGAGCTGTTTTTT
.	TRBV20-1	TRBJ2-3	TRBD2	CSASSLQRGSTDTQYF	TGCAGTGCTAGTTCCCTTCAGCGGGGTAGCACAGATACGCAGTATTTT
.	TRBV30	TRBJ2-3	TRBD2	CAWTSGTTDTQYF	TGTGCCTGGACTAGCGGCACCACAGATACGCAGTATTTT
.	TRBV7-9	TRBJ2-7	TRBD2	CASSMGLVEQYF	TGTGCCAGCAGCATGGGACTAGTCGAGCAGTACTTC
once	TRBV7-9	TRBJ1-5	.	CASSPSDGGSAPQHF	TGTGCCAGCAGCCCATCGGACGGAGGGTCGGCGCCCCAGCATTTT
.	TRBV5-8	TRBJ2-2	.	CASSFLGAANTGELFF	TGTGCCAGCAGCTTCTTGGGGGCAGCGAACACCGGGGAGCTGTTTTTT
few	TRBV4-3	TRBJ2-7	TRBD2	CASSLGLAGGINEQYF	TGCGCCAGCAGCCTTGGACTAGCGGGGGGTATCAACGAGCAGTACTTC
once	TRBV28	TRBJ1-1	TRBD1	CASSPRQGAYTEAFF	TGTGCCAGCAGTCCGCGACAGGGGGCTTATACTGAAGCTTTCTTT
.	TRBV11-2	TRBJ2-2	TRBD1	CASSRTGDHTGELFF	TGTGCCAGCAGCCGGACAGGGGATCACACCGGGGAGCTGTTTTTT
.	TRBV6-2/TRBV6-3	TRBJ2-7	.	CASSQDIWGYEQYF	TGTGCCAGCAGCCAGGACATATGGGGTTACGAGCAGTACTTC
.	TRBV5-6	TRBJ2-2	TRBD2	CASSLAPSGGTGELFF	TGTGCCAGCAGCTTGGCCCCTAGCGGAGGCACCGGGGAGCTGTTTTTT
.	TRBV20-1	TRBJ1-6	.	CSASKDSDNSPLHF	TGCAGTGCTAGTAAGGACAGCGATAATTCACCCCTCCACTTT
.	TRBV25-1	TRBJ1-1	TRBD1	CASSEPRQGAASPEAFF	TGTGCCAGCAGTGAGCCACGACAGGGGGCGGCTAGCCCTGAAGCTTTCTTT
.	TRBV7-9	TRBJ1-2	.	CASSNQGDNYGYTF	TGTGCCAGCAGCAACCAAGGGGATAACTATGGCTACACCTTC
.	TRBV19	TRBJ1-5	.	CASATTGFGQPQHF	TGTGCCAGTGCCACTACCGGGTTCGGCCAGCCCCAGCATTTT
.	TRBV5-4	TRBJ2-2	.	CASSLEGGRLTGELFF	TGTGCCAGCAGCTTGGAGGGGGGGAGGCTCACCGGGGAGCTGTTTTTT
.	TRBV9	TRBJ2-1	.	CASSLNTGGYEQFF	TGTGCCAGCAGCCTAAATACTGGGGGGTATGAGCAGTTCTTC
.	TRBV6-2/TRBV6-3	TRBJ2-3	.	CASSYTDWPSTDTQYF	TGTGCCAGCAGTTACACCGACTGGCCGAGCACAGATACGCAGTATTTT
.	TRBV6-2/TRBV6-3	TRBJ2-5	TRBD2	CASSYMPSGDQETQYF	TGTGCCAGCAGTTATATGCCTAGCGGGGACCAAGAGACCCAGTACTTC
.	TRBV6-2/TRBV6-3	TRBJ2-5	TRBD1	CASSGTEETQYF	TGTGCCAGCAGTGGGACAGAAGAGACCCAGTACTTC
.	TRBV20-1	TRBJ1-5	.	CSASVPGGGRPQHF	TGCAGTGCTAGTGTTCCGGGCGGCGGGCGGCCCCAGCATTTT
.	TRBV25-1	TRBJ1-3	.	CASSEYAQVSSGNTIYF	TGTGCCAGCAGTGAATATGCCCAGGTCAGCTCTGGAAACACCATATATTTT
.	TRBV9	TRBJ1-2	.	CASSVGEYGYTF	TGTGCCAGCAGCGTAGGAGAGTATGGCTACACCTTC
.	TRBV7-2	TRBJ2-7	TRBD1	CASSIRQGYETEQYF	TGTGCCAGCAGCATTCGACAGGGTTACGAGACCGAGCAGTACTTC
.	TRBV6-2/TRBV6-3	TRBJ1-4	.	CASSPVPGFATNEKLFF	TGTGCCAGCAGCCCCGTGCCGGGATTTGCAACTAATGAAAAACTGTTTTTT
.	TRBV5-4	TRBJ2-7	.	CASSLRQGKHEQYF	TGTGCCAGCAGCTTGCGGCAGGGGAAACACGAGCAGTACTTC
.	TRBV5-1	TRBJ2-5	TRBD1	CASSPGQGNTETQYF	TGCGCCAGCAGCCCCGGACAGGGGAATACAGAGACCCAGTACTTC
few	TRBV20-1	TRBJ1-1	.	CSARGDTEAFF	TGCAGTGCCAGGGGAGACACTGAAGCTTTCTTT
.	TRBV9	TRBJ1-2	.	CASSPSEGAYGYTF	TGTGCCAGCAGCCCATCGGAGGGCGCCTATGGCTACACCTTC
.	TRBV30	TRBJ1-4	.	CAWSKTPEKLFF	TGTGCCTGGAGTAAGACACCTGAAAAACTGTTTTTT
.	TRBV19	TRBJ2-7	.	CASSIGTYEQYF	TGTGCCAGTAGTATCGGGACCTACGAGCAGTACTTC
few	TRBV19	TRBJ1-2	TRBD1	CASSPADRAYGYTF	TGTGCCAGTAGTCCGGCGGACAGGGCCTATGGCTACACCTTC
.	TRBV5-4	TRBJ2-1	.	CASSLAGQYNEQFF	TGTGCCAGCAGCTTGGCCGGACAGTACAATGAGCAGTTCTTC